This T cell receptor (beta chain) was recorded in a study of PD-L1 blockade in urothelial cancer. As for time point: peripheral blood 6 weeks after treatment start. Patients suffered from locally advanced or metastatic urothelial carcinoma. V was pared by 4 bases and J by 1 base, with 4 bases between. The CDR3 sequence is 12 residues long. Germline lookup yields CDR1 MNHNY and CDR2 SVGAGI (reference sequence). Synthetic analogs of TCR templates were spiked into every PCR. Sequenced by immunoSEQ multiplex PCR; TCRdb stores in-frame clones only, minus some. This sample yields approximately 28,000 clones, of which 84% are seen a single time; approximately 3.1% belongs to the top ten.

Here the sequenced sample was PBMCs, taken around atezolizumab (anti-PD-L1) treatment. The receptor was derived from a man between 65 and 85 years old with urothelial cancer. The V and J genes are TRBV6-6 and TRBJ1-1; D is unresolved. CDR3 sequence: CASSSGNTEAFF. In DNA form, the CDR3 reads TGTGCCAGCAGTTCAGGGAACACTGAAGCTTTCTTT.